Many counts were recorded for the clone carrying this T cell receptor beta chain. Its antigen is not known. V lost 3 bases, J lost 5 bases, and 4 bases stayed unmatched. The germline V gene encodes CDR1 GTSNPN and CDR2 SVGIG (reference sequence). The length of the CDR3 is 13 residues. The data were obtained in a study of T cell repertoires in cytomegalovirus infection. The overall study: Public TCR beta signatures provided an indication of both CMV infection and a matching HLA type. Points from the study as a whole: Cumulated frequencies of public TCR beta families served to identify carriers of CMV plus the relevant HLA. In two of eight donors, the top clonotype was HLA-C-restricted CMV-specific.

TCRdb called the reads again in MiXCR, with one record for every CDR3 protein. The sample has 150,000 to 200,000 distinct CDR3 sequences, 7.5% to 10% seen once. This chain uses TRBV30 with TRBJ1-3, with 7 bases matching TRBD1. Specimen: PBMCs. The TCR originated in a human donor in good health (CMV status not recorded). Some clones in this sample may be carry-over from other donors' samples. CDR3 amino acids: CAWRGDRRNTIYF. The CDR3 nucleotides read TGTGCCTGGAGGGGGGACAGACGAAACACCATATATTTT. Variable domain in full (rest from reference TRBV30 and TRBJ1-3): SQTIHQWPATLVQPVGSPLSLECTVEGTSNPNLYWYRQAAGRGLQLLFYSVGIGQISSEVPQNLSASRPQDRQFILSSKKLLLSDSGFYLCAWRGDRRNTIYFGEGSWLTVV.